Listed below are T cell receptor beta chains from one sample, sequenced in a study of blood T cell repertoires in COVID-19. TCRdb's table, derived via immunoSEQ multiplex PCR, lists solely in-frame clones and lacks some. The sample consists of about 190,000 clones, approximately 84% of them appearing once. The sequenced material came from PBMCs or T cells enriched from blood (not recorded which). The receptors derive from a woman aged 30 to 39 who had recovered from COVID-19. Each CDR3 is given with its conserved first and last residue. Fields, in order: clone size, V gene, CDR3 length, D gene, J gene, CDR3 protein, CDR3 DNA. The D gene is left open where the match is weak. Some rows have no size entry. The others give once, few or many, or a class for an expanded clone.

.	TRBV5-1	14	.	TRBJ1-6	CASSLEPGRSPLHF	TGCGCCAGCAGCTTGGAGCCAGGGCGGTCACCCCTCCACTTT
many	TRBV11-2	16	.	TRBJ1-2	CASSLDPGQSNYGYTF	TGTGCCAGCAGCTTAGATCCGGGACAAAGTAACTATGGCTACACCTTC
once	TRBV29-1	13	.	TRBJ2-1	CSVEQFSYNEQFF	TGCAGCGTTGAACAATTCTCCTACAATGAGCAGTTCTTC
once	TRBV7-3	14	TRBD1	TRBJ1-1	CASSKGALNTEAFF	TGTGCCAGCAGCAAGGGGGCCCTGAACACTGAAGCTTTCTTT
.	TRBV7-9	14	TRBD1	TRBJ1-1	CASSPRTGSTEAFF	TGTGCCAGCAGCCCCCGGACAGGGAGCACTGAAGCTTTCTTT
.	TRBV19	18	TRBD2	TRBJ2-3	CASSLTGLAGGPLNTQYF	TGTGCCAGTAGCCTTACGGGACTAGCGGGAGGGCCGTTAAATACGCAGTATTTT
.	TRBV28	15	.	TRBJ1-4	CASSLRTPGGEKLFF	TGTGCCAGCAGTCTTCGGACACCCGGGGGGGAAAAACTGTTTTTT
.	TRBV5-6	14	.	TRBJ1-2	CASSLSGEGYGYTF	TGTGCCAGCAGCTTGAGCGGGGAAGGCTATGGCTACACCTTC
.	TRBV27	14	.	TRBJ1-4	CASSLSGRTEKLFF	TGTGCCAGCAGTTTATCGGGGCGGACTGAAAAACTGTTTTTT
once	TRBV7-3	16	TRBD2	TRBJ2-1	CASSPVAGAGYNEQFF	TGTGCCAGCAGCCCCGTAGCGGGAGCGGGATACAATGAGCAGTTCTTC
.	TRBV5-6	12	.	TRBJ1-1	CASSLTGTEAFF	TGTGCCAGCAGCTTGACAGGGACTGAAGCTTTCTTT
.	TRBV11-2	15	.	TRBJ1-3	CASSLGWEPGNTIYF	TGTGCCAGCAGCTTAGGCTGGGAGCCTGGAAACACCATATATTTT
.	TRBV19	14	.	TRBJ1-4	CATIDSGDSGKLFF	TGTGCCACGATAGACTCGGGAGATAGTGGAAAACTGTTTTTT
.	TRBV6-5	13	.	TRBJ2-3	CASSLLSTDTQYF	TGTGCCAGCAGTTTACTAAGCACAGATACGCAGTATTTT
.	TRBV28	12	.	TRBJ2-5	CASSFVLETQYF	TGTGCCAGCAGTTTCGTCTTAGAGACCCAGTACTTC
.	TRBV6-5	14	.	TRBJ1-2	CASTEIGKGYGYTF	TGTGCCAGCACCGAAATCGGGAAGGGCTATGGCTACACCTTC
.	TRBV28	15	TRBD1	TRBJ1-2	CASSLGGTGVRGYTF	TGTGCCAGCAGTTTAGGCGGGACAGGGGTTCGGGGCTACACCTTC
few	TRBV30	18	TRBD2	TRBJ2-1	CAWSRRGTSGRRYNEQFF	TGTGCCTGGAGTCGTAGGGGGACTAGCGGGAGACGGTACAATGAGCAGTTCTTC
.	TRBV28	12	.	TRBJ1-2	CASVSGLEGYTF	TGTGCCAGCGTCTCGGGTTTAGAGGGCTACACCTTC
once	TRBV10-3	14	TRBD1	TRBJ2-3	CAMGPGQGTDTQYF	TGTGCCATGGGCCCGGGACAGGGCACAGATACGCAGTATTTT
once	TRBV5-6	14	TRBD1	TRBJ2-7	CASSSDRHEYEQYF	TGTGCCAGCAGCTCGGACAGGCACGAATACGAGCAGTACTTC
.	TRBV24-1	14	.	TRBJ1-5	CATSDTRGDQPQHF	TGTGCCACCAGTGATACTAGAGGAGATCAGCCCCAGCATTTT
.	TRBV28	13	.	TRBJ1-5	CACRTADNQPQHF	TGTGCGTGCAGGACAGCAGACAATCAGCCCCAGCATTTT
once	TRBV6-1	15	TRBD1	TRBJ1-5	CASSELGQGNQPQHF	TGTGCCAGCAGTGAACTGGGACAGGGCAATCAGCCCCAGCATTTT
once	TRBV30	16	TRBD1	TRBJ1-1	CAWNAGGPIPLTEAFF	TGTGCCTGGAACGCAGGGGGCCCTATACCCCTCACTGAAGCTTTCTTT
.	TRBV7-8	15	TRBD1	TRBJ1-6	CASSNRQGRNSPLHF	TGTGCCAGCAGCAACCGACAGGGGCGCAATTCACCCCTCCACTTT
.	TRBV7-9	15	.	TRBJ1-5	CASSPPQVSNQPQHF	TGTGCCAGCAGCCCCCCCCAGGTTAGCAATCAGCCCCAGCATTTT
.	TRBV7-2	14	TRBD2	TRBJ2-5	CASSLGGGGETQYF	TGTGCCAGCAGCTTAGGCGGGGGGGGAGAGACCCAGTACTTC
.	TRBV7-2	14	.	TRBJ1-1	CASTPGLRADEAFF	TGTGCCAGCACCCCAGGCCTACGAGCGGATGAAGCTTTCTTT
.	TRBV3-1/TRBV3-2	15	TRBD2	TRBJ2-3	CASSPGLGGFDTQYF	TGTGCCAGCAGTCCGGGACTAGGGGGTTTTGATACGCAGTATTTT
.	TRBV7-7	13	TRBD1	TRBJ2-7	CASSLATGDEQYF	TGTGCTAGCAGCTTAGCGACAGGGGACGAGCAGTACTTC
.	TRBV12-5	13	.	TRBJ2-1	CASAQGNYNEQFF	TGTGCTAGTGCCCAGGGGAACTACAATGAGCAGTTCTTC
.	TRBV7-2	18	.	TRBJ2-7	CASSPSVRAGARKDEQYF	TGTGCCAGCAGCCCCTCAGTTCGAGCAGGGGCGCGAAAGGACGAGCAGTACTTC
.	TRBV5-4	14	.	TRBJ1-1	CASSPQGMNTEAFF	TGTGCCAGCAGCCCCCAGGGTATGAACACTGAAGCTTTCTTT
.	TRBV5-6	14	.	TRBJ2-7	CASSPWSREGEQYF	TGTGCCAGCAGCCCGTGGAGCAGGGAAGGCGAGCAGTACTTC
.	TRBV2	15	.	TRBJ2-2	CASSESRGRAGELFF	TGTGCCAGCAGTGAAAGCAGGGGAAGGGCCGGGGAGCTGTTTTTT
.	TRBV3-1/TRBV3-2	15	.	TRBJ2-2	CASRPPGTSTGELFF	TGTGCCAGCAGGCCTCCCGGCACTAGCACCGGGGAGCTGTTTTTT
.	TRBV9	14	.	TRBJ1-1	CASSVVGGNTEAFF	TGTGCCAGCAGCGTCGTGGGAGGGAACACTGAAGCTTTCTTT
.	TRBV30	13	.	TRBJ2-5	CAWSGGLQETQYF	TGTGCCTGGAGTGGGGGACTTCAAGAGACCCAGTACTTC
.	TRBV11-2	14	TRBD2	TRBJ2-5	CASSRIAGLETQYF	TGTGCCAGCAGCCGAATAGCGGGATTGGAGACCCAGTACTTC
.	TRBV27	15	TRBD1	TRBJ1-1	CASSLSGQLNTEAFF	TGTGCCAGCAGTTTATCGGGACAGCTGAACACTGAAGCTTTCTTT
.	TRBV27	12	.	TRBJ1-2	CASTSWGRGYTF	TGTGCCAGCACCTCTTGGGGCAGGGGCTACACCTTC
once	TRBV11-2	16	TRBD1	TRBJ2-5	CASKSTGTGAQETQYF	TGTGCCAGCAAATCCACCGGGACAGGGGCACAAGAGACCCAGTACTTC
once	TRBV13	16	TRBD1	TRBJ1-2	CASSLVAGGQNYGYTF	TGTGCCAGCAGCTTAGTGGCAGGGGGCCAAAACTATGGCTACACCTTC
.	TRBV4-1	15	TRBD2	TRBJ2-5	CASSHVGGYQETQYF	TGCGCCAGCAGCCACGTGGGGGGGTACCAAGAGACCCAGTACTTC
.	TRBV7-3	17	TRBD2	TRBJ2-1	CASSSYPGLAGVNEQFF	TGTGCCAGCAGCTCATACCCGGGACTAGCGGGAGTCAATGAGCAGTTCTTC
.	TRBV12-5	16	TRBD1	TRBJ1-1	CASGEPGGQGFGEAFF	TGTGCTAGTGGTGAACCTGGTGGACAGGGGTTCGGTGAAGCTTTCTTT
.	TRBV7-2	15	.	TRBJ2-7	CASSFTGSDFYEQYF	TGTGCCAGCAGCTTTACAGGGAGCGACTTCTACGAGCAGTACTTC
once	TRBV6-5	15	TRBD2	TRBJ2-7	CASSYGTSGIGEQYF	TGTGCCAGCAGTTACGGGACTAGCGGGATAGGCGAGCAGTACTTC